A selection of T cell receptor beta chains follows, all from one sample in a study of blood T cell repertoires in COVID-19. The table came from immunoSEQ multiplex PCR; TCRdb's copy has only in-frame clones and leaves some out. The profile covers 25,000 to 35,000 clones, with 90% to 95% appearing a single time and roughly 13% taken by the ten largest. The sequencing sample was made of peripheral blood. The receptors derive from a human donor in a cohort sampled during active COVID-19. The CDR3 runs from the conserved cysteine through the conserved F or W. D genes are given only for firm matches. Part of the rows lack a size; the others show once, few, many or a class for expanded clones.

clone size	V gene	D gene	J gene	CDR3 DNA	CDR3 protein
few	TRBV5-1	TRBD1	TRBJ1-6	TGCGCCAGCAGCATGGGACAGGCAAATTCACCCCTCCACTTT	CASSMGQANSPLHF
once	TRBV6-6	NA	TRBJ2-5	TGTGCCAGCAGTCGCATCACTTTTAACAGGCAGGGTAAAGAGACCCAGTACTTC	CASSRITFNRQGKETQYF
NA	TRBV6-1	NA	TRBJ1-2	TGTGCCAGCAGTGAGCCACACGGGGGATATGGCTACACCTTC	CASSEPHGGYGYTF
NA	TRBV28	NA	TRBJ1-3	TGTGCCAGCGGACAGTTCGGAAACACCATATATTTT	CASGQFGNTIYF
NA	TRBV19	TRBD1	TRBJ1-1	TGTGCCAGTAGTACCCGGACAGGGAGAACTGAAGCTTTCTTT	CASSTRTGRTEAFF
NA	TRBV27	NA	TRBJ1-2	TGTGCCAGCAGTTTATCCGTGGCCACGGGCTACACCTTC	CASSLSVATGYTF
NA	TRBV18	NA	TRBJ2-4	TGTGCCAGCTCACCACCGTCAACAGCCCTAGCCAAAAACATTCAGTACTTC	CASSPPSTALAKNIQYF
NA	TRBV9	TRBD2	TRBJ2-4	TGTGCCAGCAGCCCCACTAGCGACCCAGCCAAAAACATTCAGTACTTC	CASSPTSDPAKNIQYF
once	TRBV15	TRBD1	TRBJ1-5	TGTGCCACCAGCAGAGATAGGACAGGCTTCAATCAGCCCCAGCATTTT	CATSRDRTGFNQPQHF
NA	TRBV2	TRBD1	TRBJ1-2	TGTGCCAGGCAGACGACAGGGGGAAGCTATGGCTACACCTTC	CARQTTGGSYGYTF
NA	TRBV4-2	TRBD2	TRBJ2-2	TGTGCCAGCAGCCAAGTCGGGGGGAAGACCGGGGAGCTGTTTTTT	CASSQVGGKTGELFF
NA	TRBV5-1	NA	TRBJ2-3	TGCGCCAGCAGCGCCGGGGGTCACGGGAGAGGGGCAGATACGCAGTATTTT	CASSAGGHGRGADTQYF
NA	TRBV4-2	TRBD2	TRBJ2-7	TGTGCCAGCAGCCAAGCCCCGGCGGGAGGGCCCGGCGAGCAGTACTTC	CASSQAPAGGPGEQYF
NA	TRBV6-4	TRBD2	TRBJ2-2	TGTGCCAGCAGTGACTCGAGACTAGCGGGAGTGATCGGGGAGCTGTTTTTT	CASSDSRLAGVIGELFF
NA	TRBV11-1	NA	TRBJ2-7	TGTGCCAGCAGCTTAGATCCAGGTGGAAACGAGCAGTACTTC	CASSLDPGGNEQYF
NA	TRBV7-9	NA	TRBJ2-1	TGTGCCAGCAGCTTCCGTCGGGGGACAGAGGAGCAGTTCTTC	CASSFRRGTEEQFF
once	TRBV27	TRBD2	TRBJ2-3	TGTGCCAGCAGTTTACCGGGACTAGCGGGTAAAGCAGATACGCAGTATTTT	CASSLPGLAGKADTQYF
NA	TRBV27	NA	TRBJ2-2	TGTGCCAGCAGTTTAGGTCAGGCCATGGAGCTGTTTTTT	CASSLGQAMELFF
NA	TRBV27	NA	TRBJ2-3	TGTGCCAGCAGGCCTCGAGGAGGCACTAGCACAGATACGCAGTATTTT	CASRPRGGTSTDTQYF
NA	TRBV6-2/TRBV6-3	NA	TRBJ2-7	TGTGCCAGCAGTGACGACCCTACAGGGTTCCGCGAGCAGTACTTC	CASSDDPTGFREQYF
NA	TRBV5-8	NA	TRBJ1-3	TGTGCCAGCAGCCTTAGGACTGGGAGCTCTGGAAACACCATATATTTT	CASSLRTGSSGNTIYF
NA	TRBV4-1	TRBD2	TRBJ2-2	TGCGCCAGCAGCCAAGATCTAGCGGGGATAAACACCGGGGAGCTGTTTTTT	CASSQDLAGINTGELFF
NA	TRBV19	TRBD2	TRBJ2-1	TGTGCAAGTAGTAGCGGGAGGAGCTCCTACAATGAGCAGTTCTTC	CASSSGRSSYNEQFF
NA	TRBV7-9	TRBD1	TRBJ2-7	TGTGCCAGCAGCTTCACAGGGACAGGGGTCGAGCAGTACTTC	CASSFTGTGVEQYF
NA	TRBV28	TRBD1	TRBJ1-3	TGTGCCAGCAGAGTCGGACAGGTCCAGGACACCATATATTTT	CASRVGQVQDTIYF
NA	TRBV4-2	TRBD1	TRBJ2-1	TGTGCCAGCAGCCGAACACTCACAGGGGGCGGCTACAATGAGCAGTTCTTC	CASSRTLTGGGYNEQFF
NA	TRBV30	NA	TRBJ1-2	TGTGCCTGGAGTGTATTCAGGGCTATCTATGGCTACACCTTC	CAWSVFRAIYGYTF
NA	TRBV18	NA	TRBJ1-1	TGTGCCAGCTCACCACCAACAGGACAGATAAACACTGAAGCTTTCTTT	CASSPPTGQINTEAFF
NA	TRBV9	TRBD2	TRBJ2-2	TGTGCCAGCAGCACCGCCGGGACTAGGCTCTCCGGGGAGCTGTTTTTT	CASSTAGTRLSGELFF
NA	TRBV18	TRBD2	TRBJ2-3	TGTGCCAGCTCACCACTGATAGGGCGGGGGAGCACAGATACGCAGTATTTT	CASSPLIGRGSTDTQYF
NA	TRBV11-2	NA	TRBJ2-7	TGTGCCAGCAGCTTAGATCACGGGGGCTACGAGCAGTACTTC	CASSLDHGGYEQYF
NA	TRBV6-2/TRBV6-3	TRBD2	TRBJ2-5	TGTGCCAGCAGTACGCCGACTAGCGGGGATCAAGAGACCCAGTACTTC	CASSTPTSGDQETQYF